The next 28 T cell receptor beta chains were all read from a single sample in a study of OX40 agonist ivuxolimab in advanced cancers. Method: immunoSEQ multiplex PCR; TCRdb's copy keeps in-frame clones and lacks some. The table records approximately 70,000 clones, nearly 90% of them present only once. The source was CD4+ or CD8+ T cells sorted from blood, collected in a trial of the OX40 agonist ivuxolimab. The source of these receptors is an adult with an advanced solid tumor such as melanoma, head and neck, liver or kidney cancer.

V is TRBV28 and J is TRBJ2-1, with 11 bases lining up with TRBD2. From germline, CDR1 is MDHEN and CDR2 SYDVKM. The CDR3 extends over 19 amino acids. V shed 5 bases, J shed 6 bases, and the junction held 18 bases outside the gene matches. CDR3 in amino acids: CASSPLRTSGWSSVNEQFF. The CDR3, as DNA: TGTGCCAGCAGTCCGCTTCGGACTAGCGGGTGGTCTAGTGTCAATGAGCAGTTCTTC.

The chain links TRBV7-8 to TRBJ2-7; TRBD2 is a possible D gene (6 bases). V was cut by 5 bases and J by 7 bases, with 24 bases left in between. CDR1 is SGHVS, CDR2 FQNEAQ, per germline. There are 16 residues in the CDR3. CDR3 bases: TGTGCCAGCAGCCCTAGCGCCGGGACTCGTCCGATGGAGCAGTACTTC. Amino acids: CASSPSAGTRPMEQYF.

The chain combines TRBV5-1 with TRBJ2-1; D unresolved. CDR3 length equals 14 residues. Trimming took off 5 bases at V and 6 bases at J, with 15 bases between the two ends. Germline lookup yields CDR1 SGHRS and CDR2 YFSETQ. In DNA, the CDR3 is TGCGCCAGCAGAATTCAATCTAGAGCCAATGAGCAGTTCTTC. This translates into CASRIQSRANEQFF.

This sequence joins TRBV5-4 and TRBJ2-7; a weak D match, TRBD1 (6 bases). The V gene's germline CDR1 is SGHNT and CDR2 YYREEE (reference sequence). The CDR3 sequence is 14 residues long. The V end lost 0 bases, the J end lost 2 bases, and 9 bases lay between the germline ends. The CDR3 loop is CASSLAGTTYEQYF. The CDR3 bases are TGTGCCAGCAGCTTGGCAGGGACAACCTACGAGCAGTACTTC.

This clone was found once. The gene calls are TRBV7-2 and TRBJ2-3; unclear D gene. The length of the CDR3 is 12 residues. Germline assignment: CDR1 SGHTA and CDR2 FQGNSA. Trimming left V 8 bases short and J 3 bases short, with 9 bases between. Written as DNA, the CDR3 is TGTGCCAGCGGATACTGGACAGATACGCAGTATTTT. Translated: CASGYWTDTQYF.

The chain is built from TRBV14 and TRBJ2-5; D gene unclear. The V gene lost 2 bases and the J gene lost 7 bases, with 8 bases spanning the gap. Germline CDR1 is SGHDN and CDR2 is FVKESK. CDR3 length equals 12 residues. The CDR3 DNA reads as TGTGCCAGCAGCCAACGCGTAGGGACCCAGTACTTC. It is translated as CASSQRVGTQYF.

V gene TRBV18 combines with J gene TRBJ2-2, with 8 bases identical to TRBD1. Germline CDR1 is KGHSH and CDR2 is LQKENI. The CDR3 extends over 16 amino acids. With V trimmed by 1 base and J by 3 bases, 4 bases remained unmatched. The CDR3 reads CASSPRQGAYTGELFF. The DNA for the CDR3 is TGTGCCAGCTCACCACGGCAGGGGGCATACACCGGGGAGCTGTTTTTT.

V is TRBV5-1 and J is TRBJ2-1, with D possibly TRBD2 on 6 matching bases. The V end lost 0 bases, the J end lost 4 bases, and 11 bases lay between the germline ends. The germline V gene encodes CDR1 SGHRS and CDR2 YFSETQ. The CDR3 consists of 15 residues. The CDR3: CASSLEAGKYNEQFF. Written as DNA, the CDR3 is TGCGCCAGCAGCTTGGAAGCGGGCAAATACAATGAGCAGTTCTTC.

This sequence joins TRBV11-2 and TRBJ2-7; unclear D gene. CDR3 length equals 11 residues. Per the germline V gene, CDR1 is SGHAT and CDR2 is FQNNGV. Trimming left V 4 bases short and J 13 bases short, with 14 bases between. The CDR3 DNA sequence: TGTGCCAGCAGCTCCTACAACCTTTATTACTTC. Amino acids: CASSSYNLYYF. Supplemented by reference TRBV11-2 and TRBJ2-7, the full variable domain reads EAGVAQSPRYKIIEKRQSVAFWCNPISGHATLYWYQQILGQGPKLLIQFQNNGVVDDSQLPKDRFSAERLKGVDSTLKIQPAKLEDSAVYLCASSSYNLYYFGPGTRLTVT.

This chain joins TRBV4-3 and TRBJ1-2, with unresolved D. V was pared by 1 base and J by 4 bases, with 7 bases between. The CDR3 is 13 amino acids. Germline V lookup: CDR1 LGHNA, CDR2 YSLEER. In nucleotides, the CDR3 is TGCGCCAGCAGCCAAGGGACCGGCTATGGCTACACCTTC. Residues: CASSQGTGYGYTF.

CDR3 sequence: CASPMAYEQYF. The CDR3 region has the DNA TGTGCCAGCCCCATGGCGTACGAGCAGTACTTC. The chain links TRBV6-5 to TRBJ2-7, with D unresolved. V was trimmed by 8 bases and J by 4 bases, leaving 9 bases between them. This CDR3 contains 11 residues. Germline V gene data show CDR1 as MNHEY and CDR2 as SVGAGI.

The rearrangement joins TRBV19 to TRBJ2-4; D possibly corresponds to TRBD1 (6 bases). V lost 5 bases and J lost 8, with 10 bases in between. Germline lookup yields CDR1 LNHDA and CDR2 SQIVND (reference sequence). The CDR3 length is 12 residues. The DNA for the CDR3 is TGTGCCAGTAGTGGCAGGGGTGACATTCAGTACTTC. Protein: CASSGRGDIQYF.

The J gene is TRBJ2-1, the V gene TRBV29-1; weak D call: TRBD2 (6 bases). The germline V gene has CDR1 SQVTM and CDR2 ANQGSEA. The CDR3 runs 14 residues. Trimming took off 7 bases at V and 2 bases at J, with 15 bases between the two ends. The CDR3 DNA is TGCAGCGCCCTACTTGGAGGGCCCTACAATGAGCAGTTCTTC. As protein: CSALLGGPYNEQFF.

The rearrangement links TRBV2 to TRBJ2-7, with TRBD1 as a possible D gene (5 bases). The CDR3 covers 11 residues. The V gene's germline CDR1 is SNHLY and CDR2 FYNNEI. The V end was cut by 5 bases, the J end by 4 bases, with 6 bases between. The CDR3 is CASSYRYEQYF. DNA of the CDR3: TGTGCCAGCAGTTACAGGTACGAGCAGTACTTC.

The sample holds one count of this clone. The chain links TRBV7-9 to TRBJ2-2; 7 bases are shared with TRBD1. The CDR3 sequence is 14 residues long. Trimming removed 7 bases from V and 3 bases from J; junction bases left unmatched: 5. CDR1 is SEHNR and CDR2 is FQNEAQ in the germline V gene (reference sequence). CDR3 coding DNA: TGTGCCAGCACCCGACAGGGCGACACCGGGGAGCTGTTTTTT. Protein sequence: CASTRQGDTGELFF.

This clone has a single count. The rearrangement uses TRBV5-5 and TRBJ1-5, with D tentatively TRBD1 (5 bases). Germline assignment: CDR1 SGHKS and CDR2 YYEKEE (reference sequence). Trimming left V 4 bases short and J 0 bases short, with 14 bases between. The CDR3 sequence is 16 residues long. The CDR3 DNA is TGTGCCAGCAGCGCCGGGACGGCGTATAGCAATCAGCCCCAGCATTTT. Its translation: CASSAGTAYSNQPQHF.

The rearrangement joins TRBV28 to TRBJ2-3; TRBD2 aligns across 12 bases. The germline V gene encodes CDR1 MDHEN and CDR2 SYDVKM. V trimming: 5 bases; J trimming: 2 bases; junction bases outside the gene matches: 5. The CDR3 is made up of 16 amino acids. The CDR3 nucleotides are TGTGCCAGCAGTGCCACTAGCGGGAGGTACACAGATACGCAGTATTTT. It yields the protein CASSATSGRYTDTQYF.

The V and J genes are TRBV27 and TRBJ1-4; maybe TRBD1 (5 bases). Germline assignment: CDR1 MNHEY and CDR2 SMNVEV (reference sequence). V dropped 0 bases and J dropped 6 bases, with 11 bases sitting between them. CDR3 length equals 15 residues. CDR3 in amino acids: CASSLSVGLYEKLFF. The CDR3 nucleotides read TGTGCCAGCAGTTTATCAGTGGGACTTTATGAAAAACTGTTTTTT.

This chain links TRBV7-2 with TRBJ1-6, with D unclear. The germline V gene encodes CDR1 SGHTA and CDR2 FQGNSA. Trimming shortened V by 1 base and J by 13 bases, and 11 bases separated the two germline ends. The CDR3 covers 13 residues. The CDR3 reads CASSLVGESPLHF. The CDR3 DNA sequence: TGTGCCAGCAGCTTAGTAGGCGAATCTCCCCTCCACTTT.

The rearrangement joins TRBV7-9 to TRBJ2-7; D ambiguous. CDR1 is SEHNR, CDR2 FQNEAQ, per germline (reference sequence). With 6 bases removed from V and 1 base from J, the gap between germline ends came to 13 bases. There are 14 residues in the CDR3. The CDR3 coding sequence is TGTGCCAGCAGGGCGGCCGGGCTATCCTACGAGCAGTACTTC. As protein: CASRAAGLSYEQYF.

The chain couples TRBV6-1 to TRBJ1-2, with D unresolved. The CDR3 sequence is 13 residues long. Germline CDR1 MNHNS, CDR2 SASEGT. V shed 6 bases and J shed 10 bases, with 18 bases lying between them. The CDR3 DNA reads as TGTGCCAGCAGGGCCCAGTCGGCCTACTACTACACCTTC. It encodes CASRAQSAYYYTF.

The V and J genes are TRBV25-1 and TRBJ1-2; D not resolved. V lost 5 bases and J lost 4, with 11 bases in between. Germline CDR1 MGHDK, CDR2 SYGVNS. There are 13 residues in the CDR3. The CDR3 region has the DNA TGTGCCAGCAGTTACGAAGCTTTCTATGGCTACACCTTC. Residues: CASSYEAFYGYTF.

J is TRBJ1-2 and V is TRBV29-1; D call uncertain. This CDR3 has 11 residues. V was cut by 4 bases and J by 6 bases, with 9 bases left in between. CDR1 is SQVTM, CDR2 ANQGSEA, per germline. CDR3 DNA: TGCAGCGTTGTTATTGGGAATGGCTACACCTTC. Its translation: CSVVIGNGYTF.

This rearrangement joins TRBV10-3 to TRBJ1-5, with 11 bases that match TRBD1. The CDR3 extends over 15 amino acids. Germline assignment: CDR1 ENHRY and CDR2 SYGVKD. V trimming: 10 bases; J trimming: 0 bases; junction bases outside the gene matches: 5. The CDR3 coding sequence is TGTGCCACCGGACAGGGGGCATATAGCAATCAGCCCCAGCATTTT. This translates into CATGQGAYSNQPQHF.

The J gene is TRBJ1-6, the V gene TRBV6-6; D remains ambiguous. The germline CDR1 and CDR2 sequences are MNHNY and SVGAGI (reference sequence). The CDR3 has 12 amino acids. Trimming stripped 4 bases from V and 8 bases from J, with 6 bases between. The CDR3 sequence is CASSSGDSPLHF. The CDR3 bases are TGTGCCAGCAGTTCTGGAGATTCACCCCTCCACTTT.

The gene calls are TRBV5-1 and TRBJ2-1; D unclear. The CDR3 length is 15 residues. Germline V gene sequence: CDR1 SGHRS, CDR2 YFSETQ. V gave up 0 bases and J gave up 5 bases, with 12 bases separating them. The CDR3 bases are TGCGCCAGCAGCTTGGAGGCTAGTTGGCACAATGAGCAGTTCTTC. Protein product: CASSLEASWHNEQFF. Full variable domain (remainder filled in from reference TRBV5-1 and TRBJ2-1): KAGVTQTPRYLIKTRGQQVTLSCSPISGHRSVSWYQQTPGQGLQFLFEYFSETQRNKGNFPGRFSGRQFSNSRSEMNVSTLELGDSALYLCASSLEASWHNEQFFGPGTRLTVL.

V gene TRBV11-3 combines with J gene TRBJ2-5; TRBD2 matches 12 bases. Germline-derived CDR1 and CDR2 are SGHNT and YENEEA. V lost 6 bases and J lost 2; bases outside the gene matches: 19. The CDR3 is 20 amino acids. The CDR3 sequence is CASSRGVPTSGRTDQETQYF. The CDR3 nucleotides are TGTGCCAGCAGTCGGGGGGTCCCAACTAGCGGGAGGACAGATCAAGAGACCCAGTACTTC. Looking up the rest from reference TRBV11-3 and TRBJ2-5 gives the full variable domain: EAGVVQSPRYKIIEKKQPVAFWCNPISGHNTLYWYLQNLGQGPELLIRYENEEAVDDSQLPKDRFSAERLKGVDSTLKIQPAELGDSAVYLCASSRGVPTSGRTDQETQYFGPGTRLLVL.

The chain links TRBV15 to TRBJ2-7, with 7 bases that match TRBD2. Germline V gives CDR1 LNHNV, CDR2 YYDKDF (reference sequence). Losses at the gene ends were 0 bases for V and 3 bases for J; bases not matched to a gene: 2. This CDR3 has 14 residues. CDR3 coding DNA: TGTGCCACCAGCAGAGAGTCTAGCGGCTACGAGCAGTACTTC. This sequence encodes CATSRESSGYEQYF.